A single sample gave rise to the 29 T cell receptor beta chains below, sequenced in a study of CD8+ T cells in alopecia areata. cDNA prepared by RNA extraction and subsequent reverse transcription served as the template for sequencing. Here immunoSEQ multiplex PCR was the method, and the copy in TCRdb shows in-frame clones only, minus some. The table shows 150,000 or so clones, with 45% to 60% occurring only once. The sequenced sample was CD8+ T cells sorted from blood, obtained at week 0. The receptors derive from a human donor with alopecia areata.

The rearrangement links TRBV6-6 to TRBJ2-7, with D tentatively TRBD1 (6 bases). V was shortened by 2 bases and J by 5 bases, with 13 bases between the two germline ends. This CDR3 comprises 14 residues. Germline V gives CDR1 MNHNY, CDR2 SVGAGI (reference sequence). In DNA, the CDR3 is TGTGCCAGCAGTTACGACATTTCAGGGGACGAGCAGTACTTC. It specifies CASSYDISGDEQYF.

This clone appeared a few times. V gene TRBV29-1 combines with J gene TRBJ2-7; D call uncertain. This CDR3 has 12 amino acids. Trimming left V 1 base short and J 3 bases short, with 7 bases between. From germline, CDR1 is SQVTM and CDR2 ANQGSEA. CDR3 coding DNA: TGCAGCGTTGAAGGAAGCAACTACGAGCAGTACTTC. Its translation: CSVEGSNYEQYF.

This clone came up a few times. In DNA form, the CDR3 reads TGCAGTGCCGCCAGGGGTGGTGAAGCTTTCTTT. Its protein is CSAARGGEAFF. This rearrangement joins TRBV20-1 to TRBJ1-1, with D tentatively TRBD1 (6 bases). With 6 bases removed from V and 7 bases from J, the gap between germline ends came to 12 bases. The CDR3 covers 11 residues. In germline, CDR1 is DFQATT, CDR2 SNEGSKA (reference sequence).

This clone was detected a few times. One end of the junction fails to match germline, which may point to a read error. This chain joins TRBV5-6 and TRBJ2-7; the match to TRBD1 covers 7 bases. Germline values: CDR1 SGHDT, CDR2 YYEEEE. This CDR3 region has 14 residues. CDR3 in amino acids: CASSFGTVSHEQYF. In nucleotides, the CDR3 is TGTGCCAGCAGCTTCGGGACAGTCTCCCACGAGCAGTACTTC. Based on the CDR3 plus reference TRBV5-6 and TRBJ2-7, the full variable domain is DAGVTQSPTHLIKTRGQQVTLRCSPKSGHDTVSWYQQALGQGPQFIFQYYEEEERQRGNFPDRFSGHQFPNYSSELNVNALLLGDSALYLCASSFGTVSHEQYFGPGTRLTVT.

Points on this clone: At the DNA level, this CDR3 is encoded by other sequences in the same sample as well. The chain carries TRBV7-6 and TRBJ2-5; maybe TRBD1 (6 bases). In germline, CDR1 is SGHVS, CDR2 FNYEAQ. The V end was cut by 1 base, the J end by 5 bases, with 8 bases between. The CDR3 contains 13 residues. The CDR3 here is CASSLDREETQYF. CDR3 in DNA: TGTGCCAGCAGCTTAGACAGGGAGGAGACCCAGTACTTC.

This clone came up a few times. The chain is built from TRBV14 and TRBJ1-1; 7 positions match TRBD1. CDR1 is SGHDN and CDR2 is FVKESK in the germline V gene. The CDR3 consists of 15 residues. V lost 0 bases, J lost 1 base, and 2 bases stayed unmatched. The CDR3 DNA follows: TGTGCCAGCAGCCAAGACAGGGGGTGGAACACTGAAGCTTTCTTT. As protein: CASSQDRGWNTEAFF.

This CDR3 is CASSGAGGYEQFF. The DNA of the CDR3 is TGTGCCAGCAGCGGTGCAGGGGGCTATGAGCAGTTCTTC. This rearrangement joins TRBV14 to TRBJ2-1; 8 bases map to TRBD1. The CDR3 loop spans 13 amino acids. V lost 5 bases to trimming and J lost 8 bases; unmatched junction nucleotides: 5. Germline V lookup: CDR1 SGHDN, CDR2 FVKESK.

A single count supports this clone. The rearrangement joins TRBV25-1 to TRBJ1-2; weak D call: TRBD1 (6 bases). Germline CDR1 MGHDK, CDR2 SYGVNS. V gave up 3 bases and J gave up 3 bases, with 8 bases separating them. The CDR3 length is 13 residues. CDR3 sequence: CASSDRGDYGYTF. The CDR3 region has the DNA TGTGCCAGCAGTGACAGGGGCGACTATGGCTACACCTTC.

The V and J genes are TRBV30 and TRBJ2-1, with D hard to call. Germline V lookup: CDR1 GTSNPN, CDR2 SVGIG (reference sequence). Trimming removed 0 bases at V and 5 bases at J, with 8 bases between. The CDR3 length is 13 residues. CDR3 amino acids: CAWSVLLNNEQFF. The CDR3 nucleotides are TGTGCCTGGAGTGTACTTTTGAACAATGAGCAGTTCTTC.

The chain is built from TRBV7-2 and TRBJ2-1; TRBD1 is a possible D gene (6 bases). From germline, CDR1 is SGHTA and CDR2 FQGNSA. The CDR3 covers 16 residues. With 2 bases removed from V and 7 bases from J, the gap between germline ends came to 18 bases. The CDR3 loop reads CASSLIQGRRRNEQFF. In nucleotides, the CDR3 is TGTGCCAGCAGCTTAATACAGGGCCGCCGGAGGAATGAGCAGTTCTTC.

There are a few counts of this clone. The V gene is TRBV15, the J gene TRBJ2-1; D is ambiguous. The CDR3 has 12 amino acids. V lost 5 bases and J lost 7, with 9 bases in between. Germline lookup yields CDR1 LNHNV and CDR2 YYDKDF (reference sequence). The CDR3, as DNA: TGTGCCACCAGCCCTATAGGGAATGAGCAGTTCTTC. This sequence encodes CATSPIGNEQFF.

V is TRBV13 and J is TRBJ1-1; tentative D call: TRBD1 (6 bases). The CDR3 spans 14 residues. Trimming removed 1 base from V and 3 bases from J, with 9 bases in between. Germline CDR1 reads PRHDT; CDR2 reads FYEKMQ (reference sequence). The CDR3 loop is CASSLVHRDTEAFF. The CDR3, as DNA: TGTGCCAGCAGCTTAGTTCACAGGGACACTGAAGCTTTCTTT. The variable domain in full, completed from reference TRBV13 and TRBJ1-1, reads AAGVIQSPRHLIKEKRETATLKCYPIPRHDTVYWYQQGPGQDPQFLISFYEKMQSDKGSIPDRFSAQQFSDYHSELNMSSLELGDSALYFCASSLVHRDTEAFFGQGTRLTVV.

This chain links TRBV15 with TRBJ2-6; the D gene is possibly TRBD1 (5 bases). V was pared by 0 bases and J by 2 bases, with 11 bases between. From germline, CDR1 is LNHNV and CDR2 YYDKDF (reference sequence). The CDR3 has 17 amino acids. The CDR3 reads CATSREWGSTGANVLTF. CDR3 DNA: TGTGCCACCAGCAGAGAATGGGGCTCAACTGGGGCCAACGTCCTGACTTTC.

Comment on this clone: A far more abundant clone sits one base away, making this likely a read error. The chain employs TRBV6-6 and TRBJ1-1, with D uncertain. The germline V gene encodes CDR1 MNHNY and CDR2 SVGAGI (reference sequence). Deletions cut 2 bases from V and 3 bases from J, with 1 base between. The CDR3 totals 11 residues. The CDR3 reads CASSYDTEAFF. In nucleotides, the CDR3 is TGTGCCAGCAGTTACGACACTGAAGCTTTCTTT.

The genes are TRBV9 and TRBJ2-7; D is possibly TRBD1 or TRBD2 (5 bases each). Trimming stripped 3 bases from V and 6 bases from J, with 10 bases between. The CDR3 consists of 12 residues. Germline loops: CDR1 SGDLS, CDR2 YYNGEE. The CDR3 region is CASSAPGREQYF. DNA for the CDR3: TGTGCCAGCAGCGCGCCGGGGCGCGAGCAGTACTTC.

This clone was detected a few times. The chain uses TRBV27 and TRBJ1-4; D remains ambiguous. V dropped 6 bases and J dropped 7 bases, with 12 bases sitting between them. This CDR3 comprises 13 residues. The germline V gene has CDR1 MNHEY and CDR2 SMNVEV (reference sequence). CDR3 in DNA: TGTGCCAGCAGCCTCATTATGAGTGAAAAACTGTTTTTT. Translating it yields CASSLIMSEKLFF.

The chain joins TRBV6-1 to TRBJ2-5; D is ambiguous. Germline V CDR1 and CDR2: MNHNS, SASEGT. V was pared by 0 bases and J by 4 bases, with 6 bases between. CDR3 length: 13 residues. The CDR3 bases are TGTGCCAGCAGTGAAGCGCTTCGAGAGACCCAGTACTTC. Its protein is CASSEALRETQYF.

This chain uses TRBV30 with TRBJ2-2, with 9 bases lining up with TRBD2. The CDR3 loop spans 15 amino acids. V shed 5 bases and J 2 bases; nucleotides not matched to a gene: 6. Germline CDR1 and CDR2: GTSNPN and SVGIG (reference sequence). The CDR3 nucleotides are TGTGCCTGGGATACCGGGACTAGCAACACCGGGGAGCTGTTTTTT. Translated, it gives CAWDTGTSNTGELFF.

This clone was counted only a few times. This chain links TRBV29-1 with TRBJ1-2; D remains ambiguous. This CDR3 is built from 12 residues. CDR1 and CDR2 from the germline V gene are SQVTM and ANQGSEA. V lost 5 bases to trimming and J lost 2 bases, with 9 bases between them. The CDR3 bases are TGCAGCGTTAGGGAAGAAAACTATGGCTACACCTTC. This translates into CSVREENYGYTF.

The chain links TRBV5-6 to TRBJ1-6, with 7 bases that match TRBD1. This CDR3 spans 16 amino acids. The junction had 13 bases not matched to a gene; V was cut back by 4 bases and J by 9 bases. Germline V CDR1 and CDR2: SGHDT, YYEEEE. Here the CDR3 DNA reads TGTGCCAGCAGCCTATGGGCCGGGACAGATGGTTCACCCCTCCACTTT. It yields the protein CASSLWAGTDGSPLHF.

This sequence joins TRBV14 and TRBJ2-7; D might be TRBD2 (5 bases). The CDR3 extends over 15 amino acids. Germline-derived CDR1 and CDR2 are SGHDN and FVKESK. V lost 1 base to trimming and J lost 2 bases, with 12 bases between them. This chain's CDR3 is CASSQAGGSAYEQYF. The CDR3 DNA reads TGTGCCAGCAGCCAAGCGGGCGGGTCGGCCTACGAGCAGTACTTC.

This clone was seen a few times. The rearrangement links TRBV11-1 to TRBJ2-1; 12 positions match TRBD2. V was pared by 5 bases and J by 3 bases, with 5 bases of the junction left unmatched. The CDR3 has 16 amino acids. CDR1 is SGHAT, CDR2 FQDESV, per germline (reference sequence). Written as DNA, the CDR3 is TGTGCCAGCAGCGTAAAACTAGCGGGGGGCTACAATGAGCAGTTCTTC. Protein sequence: CASSVKLAGGYNEQFF.

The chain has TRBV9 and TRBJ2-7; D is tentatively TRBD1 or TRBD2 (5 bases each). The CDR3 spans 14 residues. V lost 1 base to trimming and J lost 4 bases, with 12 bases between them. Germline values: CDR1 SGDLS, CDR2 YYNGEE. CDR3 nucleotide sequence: TGTGCCAGCAGCGTAACTTCTGAGGGGTACGAGCAGTACTTC. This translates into CASSVTSEGYEQYF. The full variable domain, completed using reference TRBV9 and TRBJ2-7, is DSGVTQTPKHLITATGQRVTLRCSPRSGDLSVYWYQQSLDQGLQFLIQYYNGEERAKGNILERFSAQQFPDLHSELNLSSLELGDSALYFCASSVTSEGYEQYFGPGTRLTVT.

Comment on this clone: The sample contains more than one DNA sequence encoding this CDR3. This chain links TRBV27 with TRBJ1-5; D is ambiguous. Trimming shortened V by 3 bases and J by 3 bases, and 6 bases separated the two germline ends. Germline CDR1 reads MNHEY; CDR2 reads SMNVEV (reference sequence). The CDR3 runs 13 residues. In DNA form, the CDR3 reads TGTGCCAGCAGTTTGAGTTCCAATCAGCCCCAGCATTTT. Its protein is CASSLSSNQPQHF.

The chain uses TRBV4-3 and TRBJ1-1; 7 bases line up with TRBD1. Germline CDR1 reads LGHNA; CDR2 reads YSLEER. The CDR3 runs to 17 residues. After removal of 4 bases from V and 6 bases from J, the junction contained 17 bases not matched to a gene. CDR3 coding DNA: TGCGCCAGCAGCCCAAGCTCCTGGGAGGGGGCTGGTGCTGAAGCTTTCTTT. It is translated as CASSPSSWEGAGAEAFF.

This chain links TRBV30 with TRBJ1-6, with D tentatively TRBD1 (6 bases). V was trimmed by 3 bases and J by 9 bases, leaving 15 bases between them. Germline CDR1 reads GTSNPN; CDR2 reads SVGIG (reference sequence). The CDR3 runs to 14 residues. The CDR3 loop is CAWSPTGLGSPLHF. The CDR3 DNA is TGTGCCTGGAGCCCCACAGGGTTAGGTTCACCCCTCCACTTT.

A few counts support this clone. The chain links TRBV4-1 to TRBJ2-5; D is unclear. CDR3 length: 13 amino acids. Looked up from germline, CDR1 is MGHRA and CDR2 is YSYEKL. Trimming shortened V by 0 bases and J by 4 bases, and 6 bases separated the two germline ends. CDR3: CASSQDRRETQYF. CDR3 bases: TGCGCCAGCAGCCAAGATAGGCGAGAGACCCAGTACTTC.

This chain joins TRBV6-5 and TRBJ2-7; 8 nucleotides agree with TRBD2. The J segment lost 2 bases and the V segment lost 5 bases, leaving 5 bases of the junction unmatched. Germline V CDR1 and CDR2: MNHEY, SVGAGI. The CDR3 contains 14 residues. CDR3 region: CASSAGLGTYEQYF. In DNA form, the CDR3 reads TGTGCCAGCAGTGCGGGACTAGGAACCTACGAGCAGTACTTC.

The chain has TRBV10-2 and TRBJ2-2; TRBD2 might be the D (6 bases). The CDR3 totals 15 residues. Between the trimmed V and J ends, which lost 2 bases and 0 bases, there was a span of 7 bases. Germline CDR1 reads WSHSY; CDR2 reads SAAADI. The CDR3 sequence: CASSERLANTGELFF. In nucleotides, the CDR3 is TGCGCCAGCAGTGAGAGACTAGCGAACACCGGGGAGCTGTTTTTT.